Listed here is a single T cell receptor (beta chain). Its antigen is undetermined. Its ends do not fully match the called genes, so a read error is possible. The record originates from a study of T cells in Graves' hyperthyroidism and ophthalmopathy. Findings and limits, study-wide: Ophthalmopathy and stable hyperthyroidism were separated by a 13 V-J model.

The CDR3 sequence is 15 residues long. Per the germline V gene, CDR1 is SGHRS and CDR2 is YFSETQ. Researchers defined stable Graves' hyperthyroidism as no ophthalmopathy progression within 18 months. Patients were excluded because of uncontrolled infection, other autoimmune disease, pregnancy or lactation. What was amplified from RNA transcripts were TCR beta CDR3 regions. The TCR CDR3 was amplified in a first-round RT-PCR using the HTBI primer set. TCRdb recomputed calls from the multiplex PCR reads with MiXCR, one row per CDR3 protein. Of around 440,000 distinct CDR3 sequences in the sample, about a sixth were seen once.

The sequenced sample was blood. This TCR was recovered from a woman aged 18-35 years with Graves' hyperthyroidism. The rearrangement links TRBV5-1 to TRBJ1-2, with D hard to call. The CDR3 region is CASSLVGQFNYGYTF. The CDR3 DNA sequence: TGTGCCAGCAGCTTGGTGGGTCAGTTTAACTATGGCTACACCTTC.